The 27 T cell receptor beta chains below were found in one sample sequenced in a study of long-term antiretroviral therapy in people with HIV. Researchers ran immunoSEQ v3.0 at survey level. Clones were sequenced by immunoSEQ multiplex PCR, and TCRdb holds only the in-frame ones, with some missing. The top ten clones hold approximately 8.3% of a sample with 32,000 or so clones, just under 90% of them seen once. Sample: unsorted PBMCs, taken 3.2 years before starting antiretroviral therapy. These receptors were obtained from a man aged 50-59 years with HIV.

The rearrangement uses TRBV4-3 and TRBJ1-5, with a possible D match to TRBD1 (5 bases). This CDR3 spans 13 amino acids. Looked up from germline, CDR1 is LGHNA and CDR2 is YSLEER. V was shortened by 4 bases and J by 5 bases, with 9 bases between the two germline ends. The CDR3 sequence is CASSRDSYQPQHF. As DNA, the CDR3 is TGCGCCAGCAGCCGAGACAGTTATCAGCCCCAGCATTTT.

The CDR3 is CASSSFIRDRGNQPQHF. The DNA of the CDR3 is TGTGCCAGCAGCTCCTTCATCCGGGACAGGGGCAATCAGCCCCAGCATTTT. This chain joins TRBV7-2 and TRBJ1-5; TRBD1 agrees at 9 bases. The CDR3 sequence is 17 residues long. V was clipped by 4 bases and J by 2 bases; unmatched bases: 9. The germline CDR1 and CDR2 sequences are SGHTA and FQGNSA.

The genes are TRBV7-2 and TRBJ2-7; weak D call: TRBD2 (7 bases). Per the germline V gene, CDR1 is SGHTA and CDR2 is FQGNSA. CDR3 length: 15 amino acids. The V end lost 5 bases, the J end lost 5 bases, and 19 bases lay between the germline ends. The CDR3 region is CASSPRASGGHEQYF. As DNA, the CDR3 is TGTGCCAGCAGCCCAAGGGCCTCGGGGGGCCACGAGCAGTACTTC.

The genes are TRBV11-2 and TRBJ2-1; TRBD2 is a possible D gene (7 bases). From germline, CDR1 is SGHAT and CDR2 FQNNGV. The CDR3 has 15 residues. V was pared by 4 bases and J by 6 bases, with 16 bases between. The CDR3 loop reads CASSSRTVAGNEQFF. The CDR3 nucleotides are TGTGCCAGCAGCTCCCGGACAGTAGCGGGCAATGAGCAGTTCTTC.

In DNA form, the CDR3 reads TGTGCCAGCTATAAGGGTGGAAACACTGAAGCTTTCTTT. As protein: CASYKGGNTEAFF. This chain connects TRBV7-8 to TRBJ1-1; D is unclear. The V gene lost 8 bases and the J gene lost 2 bases, with 12 bases spanning the gap. The CDR3 spans 13 residues. Germline CDR1 SGHVS, CDR2 FQNEAQ.

J is TRBJ2-2 and V is TRBV5-6, with 9 bases that match TRBD1. Germline CDR1 is SGHDT and CDR2 is YYEEEE. This CDR3 has 17 amino acids. V was clipped by 4 bases and J by 4 bases; unmatched bases: 11. CDR3 amino acids: CASSPRPGTGFTGELFF. Here the CDR3 DNA reads TGTGCCAGCAGCCCCCGTCCCGGGACAGGGTTCACCGGGGAGCTGTTTTTT.

This clone was counted a single time. V gene TRBV7-8 combines with J gene TRBJ1-1; TRBD1 agrees at 7 bases. Germline loops: CDR1 SGHVS, CDR2 FQNEAQ. V was clipped by 0 bases and J by 5 bases; unmatched bases: 3. This CDR3 comprises 14 residues. CDR3 DNA: TGTGCCAGCAGCTTAGCGACCAGGGGGACTGAAGCTTTCTTT. It is translated as CASSLATRGTEAFF.

The CDR3 sequence: CAWSVWEGDTYLAKNIQYF. CDR3 coding DNA: TGTGCCTGGAGTGTATGGGAGGGGGACACCTATCTAGCCAAAAACATTCAGTACTTC. The chain is built from TRBV30 and TRBJ2-4; D is perhaps TRBD2 (7 bases). Germline lookup yields CDR1 GTSNPN and CDR2 SVGIG (reference sequence). The CDR3 consists of 19 residues. Trimming shortened V by 0 bases and J by 0 bases, and 21 bases separated the two germline ends.

This clone appeared once. This rearrangement joins TRBV28 to TRBJ1-2, with D unresolved. Germline V CDR1 and CDR2: MDHEN, SYDVKM. The CDR3 has 12 residues. The germline V and J ends were trimmed by 7 bases and 2 bases, with 8 bases remaining between them. CDR3: CASNVQNYGYTF. The CDR3 DNA follows: TGTGCCAGCAATGTGCAGAACTATGGCTACACCTTC.

CDR3 nucleotide sequence: TGTGCCAGCAGCCTTGGGCTGGGACTAGCAAGTCACGAGCAGTACTTC. Translating gives CASSLGLGLASHEQYF. The rearrangement uses TRBV7-3 and TRBJ2-7, with 9 bases aligning to TRBD2. CDR3 length equals 16 residues. V was pared by 5 bases and J by 5 bases, with 13 bases of the junction left unmatched. Germline V gene sequence: CDR1 SGHTA, CDR2 FQGTGA.

The chain joins TRBV4-1 to TRBJ2-7; the match to TRBD1 covers 7 bases. Germline V CDR1 and CDR2: MGHRA, YSYEKL. This CDR3 comprises 15 residues. The J segment lost 5 bases and the V segment lost 4 bases, leaving 11 bases of the junction unmatched. The CDR3 nucleotides read TGCGCCAGCAGCCCCGGTTCTTTAGGGGGCGACGAGCAGTACTTC. Translating gives CASSPGSLGGDEQYF.

The genes are TRBV9 and TRBJ2-1, with a possible D match to TRBD1 (5 bases). Germline assignment: CDR1 SGDLS and CDR2 YYNGEE. V was pared by 0 bases and J by 4 bases, with 11 bases between. The CDR3 runs to 15 residues. The CDR3 DNA reads as TGTGCCAGCAGCGTAGATCAGGGTGGGTACAATGAGCAGTTCTTC. Its protein product is CASSVDQGGYNEQFF.

The chain uses TRBV4-2 and TRBJ2-3; D may be TRBD2 (7 bases). CDR3 size: 16 residues. In germline, CDR1 is LGHNA, CDR2 YNFKEQ. V was clipped by 4 bases and J by 2 bases, with 16 bases between them. Written as DNA, the CDR3 is TGTGCCAGCAGCCTAGGGGGGGCGGAAAACACAGATACGCAGTATTTT. It codes for CASSLGGAENTDTQYF.

The chain combines TRBV7-3 with TRBJ1-2; D not resolved. This CDR3 spans 15 amino acids. Trimming shortened V by 5 bases and J by 6 bases, and 19 bases separated the two germline ends. The germline V gene has CDR1 SGHTA and CDR2 FQGTGA. CDR3 DNA: TGTGCCAGCAGCCCCGAGGGTAGAGGGTCCCATGGCTACACCTTC. Translating gives CASSPEGRGSHGYTF. The complete variable domain, with remaining parts taken from reference TRBV7-3 and TRBJ1-2, reads GAGVSQTPSNKVTEKGKYVELRCDPISGHTALYWYRQSLGQGPEFLIYFQGTGAADDSGLPNDRFFAVRPEGSVSTLKIQRTERGDSAVYLCASSPEGRGSHGYTFGSGTRLTVV.

CDR3 residues: CASSGDPRGGYGYTF. The DNA of the CDR3 is TGTGCCAGCAGCGGTGACCCACGCGGGGGCTATGGCTACACCTTC. The V call is TRBV9, the J call TRBJ1-2; D might be TRBD1 (5 bases). Germline-derived CDR1 and CDR2 are SGDLS and YYNGEE. CDR3 size: 15 residues. V lost 3 bases and J 4 bases, leaving 16 bases between the germline ends.

This clone was found once. This chain uses TRBV13 with TRBJ1-2, with TRBD1 identical over 8 bases. CDR1 PRHDT and CDR2 FYEKMQ come from the germline V gene (reference sequence). This CDR3 contains 13 residues. Trimming took 5 bases from V and 2 from J; bases not matched to a gene: 1. The CDR3 DNA reads as TGTGCCAGCAGCCGGACAGGGAACTATGGCTACACCTTC. It codes for CASSRTGNYGYTF.

This clone was detected a few times. This chain joins TRBV28 and TRBJ1-3, with D hard to call. Germline CDR1 is MDHEN and CDR2 is SYDVKM. This CDR3 is 14 amino acids long. V gave up 6 bases and J gave up 0 bases, with 9 bases separating them. This CDR3 is CASSPRFSGNTIYF. The CDR3 region has the DNA TGTGCCAGCAGCCCGAGATTCTCTGGAAACACCATATATTTT.

The rearrangement uses TRBV5-1 and TRBJ2-3; 8 nucleotides align to TRBD1. The CDR3 totals 14 residues. The V gene end was trimmed by 3 bases and the J gene end by 5 bases; junction bases not matched to a gene: 5. The germline V gene encodes CDR1 SGHRS and CDR2 YFSETQ. In DNA form, the CDR3 reads TGCGCCAGCAGCTCCCTGACAGGGGAAGATACGCAGTATTTT. Translated, it gives CASSSLTGEDTQYF.

The chain joins TRBV9 to TRBJ2-7, with 12 bases that match TRBD2. This CDR3 comprises 15 residues. V lost 4 bases to trimming and J lost 4 bases; unmatched junction nucleotides: 6. Germline CDR1 is SGDLS and CDR2 is YYNGEE. For the CDR3, the DNA is TGTGCCAGCAGCCCGACTAGCGGGAGTAATTACGAGCAGTACTTC. It codes for CASSPTSGSNYEQYF.

The chain joins TRBV28 to TRBJ2-7; TRBD2 matches 11 bases. J gave up 0 bases and V 9 bases, and 4 bases lay outside the gene matches. There are 14 residues in the CDR3. The germline V gene has CDR1 MDHEN and CDR2 SYDVKM. CDR3 residues: CASGLAGHSYEQYF. CDR3 DNA sequence: TGTGCCAGTGGACTAGCGGGTCACTCCTACGAGCAGTACTTC.

J is TRBJ1-6 and V is TRBV19; 9 nucleotides align to TRBD1. V shed 6 bases, J shed 4 bases, and the junction held 7 bases outside the gene matches. Germline CDR1 and CDR2: LNHDA and SQIVND (reference sequence). This CDR3 is built from 16 residues. CDR3 protein: CASSRDREMYNSPLHF. As DNA, the CDR3 is TGTGCCAGTAGCAGGGACAGGGAAATGTATAATTCACCCCTCCACTTT.

The rearrangement links TRBV29-1 to TRBJ2-3, with TRBD2 matching over 7 bases. The CDR3 totals 15 residues. CDR1 is SQVTM, CDR2 ANQGSEA, per germline. Germline trimming cut 3 bases from V and 4 bases from J; bases unmatched to any gene: 10. In DNA, the CDR3 is TGCAGCGTTGATGGACCGGGCGGGAGTGCAGATACGCAGTATTTT. Translation: CSVDGPGGSADTQYF.

The CDR3 protein is CASSVRQGEETQYF. CDR3 nucleotides: TGTGCCAGCAGCGTCCGGCAGGGGGAAGAGACCCAGTACTTC. This sequence joins TRBV5-5 and TRBJ2-5; 7 positions match TRBD1. The CDR3 contains 14 residues. Germline values: CDR1 SGHKS, CDR2 YYEKEE (reference sequence). With V trimmed by 4 bases and J by 3 bases, 6 bases remained unmatched.

V and J are TRBV6-6 and TRBJ1-6, with a tentative D call TRBD1 (5 bases). Trimming removed 4 bases at V and 0 bases at J, with 10 bases between. Germline loops: CDR1 MNHNY, CDR2 SVGAGI (reference sequence). The CDR3 consists of 16 residues. DNA of the CDR3: TGTGCCAGCAGTTTTGGGGGAAGCTCCTATAATTCACCCCTCCACTTT. Its translation is CASSFGGSSYNSPLHF.

The rearrangement uses TRBV7-9 and TRBJ2-7; tentative D call: TRBD1 (6 bases). Germline CDR1 and CDR2: SEHNR and FQNEAQ (reference sequence). This CDR3 has 14 residues. V was trimmed by 6 bases and J by 1 base, leaving 13 bases between them. CDR3 in DNA: TGTGCCAGCAGTTCTCACAGGGAATCCTACGAGCAGTACTTC. Encoded protein: CASSSHRESYEQYF.

This chain connects TRBV4-3 to TRBJ1-6, with TRBD1 as a possible D gene (5 bases). The V gene lost 0 bases and the J gene lost 7 bases, with 10 bases spanning the gap. The CDR3 has 15 amino acids. Germline CDR1 reads LGHNA; CDR2 reads YSLEER. CDR3 sequence: CASSQEGQENSPLHF. Written as DNA, the CDR3 is TGCGCCAGCAGCCAAGAGGGGCAGGAGAATTCACCCCTCCACTTT.

The chain uses TRBV5-1 and TRBJ2-7; D not certain. CDR1 is SGHRS, CDR2 YFSETQ, per germline. V was cut by 4 bases and J by 1 base, with 6 bases left in between. The CDR3 has 12 amino acids. CDR3 DNA sequence: TGCGCCAGCAGCGCAGGTTCCTACGAGCAGTACTTC. Residues: CASSAGSYEQYF.